This T cell receptor beta chain was identified during a study of identical twins. TCRdb redid the calling of the 5' RACE reads with MiXCR, one entry per CDR3 protein. The sample contains about 220,000 distinct CDR3 sequences, approximately 8.3% of which appear only once. This clonotype was seen a few times. This CDR3 has 14 amino acids. V was clipped by 6 bases and J by 5 bases; unmatched bases: 7. Germline loops: CDR1 SEHNR, CDR2 FQNEAQ (reference sequence). This sample was shared with a second study, whose subject was yellow fever vaccine responses in identical twins.

This receptor was taken from a woman aged 18-29 years in good health. This sequence joins TRBV7-9 and TRBJ2-3; 8 nucleotides align to TRBD2. Sequenced: memory (CD45RO+) T cells sorted from blood. CDR3: CASSRGGGLDTQYF. The CDR3, as DNA: TGTGCCAGCAGTCGGGGGGGGGGCCTAGATACGCAGTATTTT.